Following are 5 T cell receptor beta chains from one sample sequenced in a study of OX40 agonist ivuxolimab in advanced cancers. Sequencing used immunoSEQ multiplex PCR; TCRdb keeps in-frame clones, though not all of them. Of roughly 93,000 clones listed, roughly 80% were seen once; the top ten hold around 5.9%. This specimen consisted of CD4+ or CD8+ T cells sorted from blood, obtained in a trial of the OX40 agonist ivuxolimab. These receptors were taken from an adult with an advanced solid tumor such as melanoma, head and neck, liver or kidney cancer.

In this sample, this clone turned up once. Other DNA sequences of this sample code for an identical CDR3. The DNA of the CDR3 is TGTGCCAGCAGCCTAAACACCGGGGAGCTGTTTTTT. Translated: CASSLNTGELFF. This chain connects TRBV9 to TRBJ2-2; D unresolved. Per germline, CDR1 SGDLS and CDR2 YYNGEE. The V end was cut by 4 bases, the J end by 2 bases, with 3 bases between. The CDR3 has 12 residues. Complete variable domain (other parts from reference TRBV9 and TRBJ2-2): DSGVTQTPKHLITATGQRVTLRCSPRSGDLSVYWYQQSLDQGLQFLIQYYNGEERAKGNILERFSAQQFPDLHSELNLSSLELGDSALYFCASSLNTGELFFGEGSRLTVL.

This sequence joins TRBV5-1 and TRBJ2-7, with TRBD1 matching 10 bases. This CDR3 spans 15 amino acids. V was pared by 2 bases and J by 4 bases, with 6 bases of the junction left unmatched. The germline V gene has CDR1 SGHRS and CDR2 YFSETQ. CDR3 nucleotide sequence: TGCGCCAGCAGCTTTGGCGGGACAGGGGCATACGAGCAGTACTTC. Its protein product is CASSFGGTGAYEQYF.

CDR3 amino acids: CASSFRRIGNDGEAFF. The CDR3 DNA reads TGTGCCAGCAGCTTTAGGAGGATAGGAAACGATGGTGAAGCTTTCTTT. The V and J genes are TRBV5-6 and TRBJ1-1; D ambiguous. The V gene's germline CDR1 is SGHDT and CDR2 YYEEEE. CDR3 length: 16 amino acids. V was trimmed by 2 bases and J by 7 bases, leaving 21 bases between them.

This rearrangement joins TRBV6-6 to TRBJ1-1; perhaps TRBD1 as D (6 bases). Trimming took off 10 bases at V and 0 bases at J, with 21 bases between the two ends. This CDR3 spans 16 amino acids. Germline CDR1 MNHNY, CDR2 SVGAGI (reference sequence). CDR3 amino acids: CATSPGATPMNTEAFF. The CDR3 DNA reads as TGTGCCACCTCACCAGGGGCCACCCCCATGAACACTGAAGCTTTCTTT.

The chain carries TRBV14 and TRBJ2-3, with D unclear. CDR1 is SGHDN, CDR2 FVKESK, per germline. The CDR3 length is 15 residues. V lost 1 base and J 0 bases, leaving 8 bases between the germline ends. CDR3 sequence: CASSQAGTSTDTQYF. CDR3 DNA sequence: TGTGCCAGCAGCCAAGCGGGTACTAGCACAGATACGCAGTATTTT.